The 23 T cell receptor beta chains below all came from one sample that was sequenced in a study of OX40 agonist ivuxolimab in advanced cancers. Assay used: immunoSEQ multiplex PCR; TCRdb lists only in-frame clones, some missing. Here the sample spans about 64,000 clones, around 90% being singletons. The sample here was CD4+ or CD8+ T cells sorted from blood, taken in a trial of the OX40 agonist ivuxolimab. All receptors derive from an adult with an advanced solid tumor such as melanoma, head and neck, liver or kidney cancer.

This chain joins TRBV18 and TRBJ1-1, with unresolved D. The CDR3 covers 15 residues. Trimming stripped 4 bases from V and 0 bases from J, with 12 bases between. Germline-derived CDR1 and CDR2 are KGHSH and LQKENI. The CDR3: CASSQQTEMNTEAFF. The CDR3 DNA is TGTGCCAGCTCACAACAGACTGAAATGAACACTGAAGCTTTCTTT.

This rearrangement joins TRBV30 to TRBJ2-7, with D perhaps matching TRBD2 (6 bases). This CDR3 has 13 residues. The germline V gene encodes CDR1 GTSNPN and CDR2 SVGIG (reference sequence). V was cut by 4 bases and J by 9 bases, with 19 bases left in between. The CDR3 sequence is CAWTGTGGLGQYF. For the CDR3, the DNA is TGTGCCTGGACCGGGACTGGAGGTCTTGGGCAGTACTTC.

J is TRBJ2-3 and V is TRBV9, with 9 bases identical to TRBD2. This CDR3 comprises 19 residues. Germline V lookup: CDR1 SGDLS, CDR2 YYNGEE. V dropped 3 bases and J dropped 1; count of bases not matched to a gene: 15. CDR3 sequence reads: CASSASKGVLAGGTDTQYF. DNA for the CDR3: TGTGCCAGCAGCGCCTCCAAGGGGGTGTTAGCGGGGGGCACAGATACGCAGTATTTT.

The chain recombines TRBV5-6 with TRBJ2-3; no reliable D call. Germline values: CDR1 SGHDT, CDR2 YYEEEE. Trimming shortened V by 0 bases and J by 2 bases, and 10 bases separated the two germline ends. The CDR3 sequence is 15 residues long. This chain's CDR3 is CASSLEEWYTDTQYF. CDR3 nucleotides: TGTGCCAGCAGCTTGGAGGAGTGGTACACAGATACGCAGTATTTT.

The CDR3 protein is CASSLDRVTGELFF. The CDR3 region has the DNA TGTGCCAGCAGCTTGGACAGAGTCACCGGGGAGCTGTTTTTT. V gene TRBV5-5 combines with J gene TRBJ2-2; D is uncertain. The CDR3 contains 14 residues. Germline V lookup: CDR1 SGHKS, CDR2 YYEKEE (reference sequence). The ends were cut back, 0 bases at V and 4 bases at J, with 7 bases in the middle.

V usage is TRBV28 and J usage is TRBJ1-2; TRBD1 agrees at 10 bases. The V and J ends lost 6 bases and 1 base, in that order; junction bases with no gene match: 2. Germline CDR1 and CDR2: MDHEN and SYDVKM. The CDR3 runs 14 residues. The CDR3 reads CASRGQGFNYGYTF. The DNA for the CDR3 is TGTGCCAGCAGGGGACAGGGGTTTAACTATGGCTACACCTTC.

This clone was counted between two and nine times. V is TRBV2 and J is TRBJ2-1; 9 nucleotides match TRBD1. The germline gives CDR1 SNHLY, CDR2 FYNNEI. CDR3 length: 14 amino acids. V gave up 7 bases and J gave up 5 bases; unmatched junction bases: 6. The CDR3 DNA reads as TGTGCCAGCATCAGAGACAGGGGGGACAATGAGCAGTTCTTC. It translates to CASIRDRGDNEQFF.

The J gene is TRBJ2-1, the V gene TRBV6-5; D might be TRBD2 (6 bases). This CDR3 comprises 16 residues. Germline CDR1 is MNHEY and CDR2 is SVGAGI. V was trimmed by 0 bases and J by 1 base, leaving 10 bases between them. CDR3 bases: TGTGCCAGCAGTTACTCGCCAGGGAGGTCCTACAATGAGCAGTTCTTC. Translated: CASSYSPGRSYNEQFF.

V and J are TRBV5-8 and TRBJ2-2, with 7 nucleotides matching TRBD2. The germline gives CDR1 SGHTS, CDR2 YDEGEE. The CDR3 has 15 amino acids. Trimming at V came to 4 bases and at J to 0 bases, leaving 3 bases not matched to a gene. The CDR3 nucleotides are TGTGCCAGCAGCCCCGGGAGGCCGAACACCGGGGAGCTGTTTTTT. Encoded protein: CASSPGRPNTGELFF.

This chain uses TRBV18 with TRBJ1-2; no clear D. In germline, CDR1 is KGHSH, CDR2 LQKENI. CDR3 length: 14 residues. V lost 2 bases to trimming and J lost 7 bases, with 14 bases between them. This chain's CDR3 is CASSPKVQSSGYTF. Here the CDR3 DNA reads TGTGCCAGCTCACCAAAGGTCCAAAGCAGTGGCTACACCTTC.

The chain carries TRBV6-6 and TRBJ2-2; D might be TRBD1 or TRBD2, each matching 5 bases. The germline V gene has CDR1 MNHNY and CDR2 SVGAGI (reference sequence). V lost 2 bases and J lost 4, with 5 bases in between. This CDR3 is built from 13 residues. CDR3 bases: TGTGCCAGCAGTTACGGGGGCACCGGGGAGCTGTTTTTT. This codes for CASSYGGTGELFF.

The gene calls are TRBV5-6 and TRBJ2-4; TRBD1 agrees at 7 bases. This CDR3 is 14 amino acids long. Germline loops: CDR1 SGHDT, CDR2 YYEEEE. Germline trimming cut 3 bases from V and 8 bases from J; bases unmatched to any gene: 8. CDR3 region: CASSSRQGRDIQYF. DNA for the CDR3: TGTGCCAGCAGCTCTAGACAGGGAAGGGACATTCAGTACTTC.

The rearrangement joins TRBV7-8 to TRBJ2-5; either TRBD1 or TRBD2 may supply D (6 bases each). CDR1 and CDR2 (germline): SGHVS, FQNEAQ. The CDR3 length is 17 residues. Trimming removed 8 bases from V and 5 bases from J, with 27 bases in between. Here the CDR3 reads CASRATPGGHLRETQYF. As DNA, the CDR3 is TGTGCCAGCCGGGCCACACCCGGGGGACACCTCCGGGAGACCCAGTACTTC.

V is TRBV11-3 and J is TRBJ2-6; no firm D call. This CDR3 has 13 residues. The germline V and J ends were trimmed by 2 bases and 3 bases, with 2 bases remaining between them. Germline CDR1 reads SGHNT; CDR2 reads YENEEA. As DNA, the CDR3 is TGTGCCAGCAGCTTAAATGGGGCCAACGTCCTGACTTTC. Protein: CASSLNGANVLTF.

This clone was seen only a few times. The J gene is TRBJ1-3, the V gene TRBV6-6; D possibly corresponds to TRBD1 (5 bases). Trimming shortened V by 4 bases and J by 0 bases, and 13 bases separated the two germline ends. This CDR3 has 16 amino acids. CDR1 is MNHNY and CDR2 is SVGAGI in the germline V gene (reference sequence). CDR3 DNA: TGTGCCAGCAGTTTAAGGGGACCAAACTCTGGAAACACCATATATTTT. Translated: CASSLRGPNSGNTIYF.

The chain combines TRBV27 with TRBJ1-4; 9 bases fit TRBD1. The V gene end was trimmed by 6 bases and the J gene end by 7 bases; junction bases not matched to a gene: 6. The germline V gene has CDR1 MNHEY and CDR2 SMNVEV (reference sequence). This CDR3 has 14 amino acids. The CDR3 DNA follows: TGTGCCAGCAGGGACAGGGGATTAACTGAAAAACTGTTTTTT. Encoded protein: CASRDRGLTEKLFF. The whole variable domain, remainder taken from reference TRBV27 and TRBJ1-4, is EAQVTQNPRYLITVTGKKLTVTCSQNMNHEYMSWYRQDPGLGLRQIYYSMNVEVTDKGDVPEGYKVSRKEKRNFPLILESPSPNQTSLYFCASRDRGLTEKLFFGSGTQLSVL.

This clone showed up just a few times. The genes are TRBV5-5 and TRBJ2-7; D is perhaps TRBD2 (6 bases). CDR3 length equals 15 residues. V was pared by 0 bases and J by 1 base, with 11 bases between. Germline V CDR1 and CDR2: SGHKS, YYEKEE (reference sequence). The CDR3 loop reads CASSLGLAESYEQYF. CDR3 nucleotides: TGTGCCAGCAGCTTGGGTTTAGCGGAATCCTACGAGCAGTACTTC.

There are a few counts of this clone. The V call is TRBV18, the J call TRBJ2-7, with TRBD1 identical over 7 bases. Germline trimming cut 2 bases from V and 6 bases from J; bases unmatched to any gene: 13. Per germline, CDR1 KGHSH and CDR2 LQKENI. The CDR3 sequence is 16 residues long. Written as DNA, the CDR3 is TGTGCCAGCTCACCAAGTACGGGACAGATATTATCCGAGCAGTACTTC. This encodes CASSPSTGQILSEQYF.

This clone was picked up a small number of times. This chain uses TRBV6-5 with TRBJ1-2; D perhaps matches TRBD1 (6 bases). This CDR3 is built from 14 residues. The V end lost 6 bases, the J end lost 2 bases, and 13 bases lay between the germline ends. Germline V gives CDR1 MNHEY, CDR2 SVGAGI. CDR3 nucleotides: TGTGCCAGCAGACCGGGGACAAGGAACTATGGCTACACCTTC. This translates into CASRPGTRNYGYTF.

This chain connects TRBV6-4 to TRBJ1-4; unclear D gene. Trimming removed 3 bases from V and 2 bases from J, with 10 bases in between. This CDR3 comprises 15 residues. Germline V gene data show CDR1 as MRHNA and CDR2 as SNTAGT. The CDR3 sequence: CASSESGATNEKLFF. The DNA for the CDR3 is TGTGCCAGCAGTGAATCGGGAGCGACTAATGAAAAACTGTTTTTT.

This chain links TRBV19 with TRBJ2-5; 8 positions match TRBD1. The CDR3 consists of 14 residues. The germline V gene encodes CDR1 LNHDA and CDR2 SQIVND (reference sequence). J gave up 5 bases and V 3 bases, and 5 bases lay outside the gene matches. The CDR3 here is CASSMTGDNETQYF. CDR3 coding DNA: TGTGCCAGTAGTATGACAGGGGATAATGAGACCCAGTACTTC. The variable domain in full, completed from reference TRBV19 and TRBJ2-5, reads DGGITQSPKYLFRKEGQNVTLSCEQNLNHDAMYWYRQDPGQGLRLIYYSQIVNDFQKGDIAEGYSVSREKKESFPLTVTSAQKNPTAFYLCASSMTGDNETQYFGPGTRLLVL.

This clone was observed a few times. The gene calls are TRBV16 and TRBJ1-2; D gene ambiguous. The CDR3 covers 12 residues. In germline, CDR1 is KGHSY, CDR2 FQNENV. Trimming pared 3 bases from V and 4 bases from J, leaving 6 bases between. CDR3 nucleotide sequence: TGTGCCAGCAGCCAGGGTGTCTATGGCTACACCTTC. This sequence encodes CASSQGVYGYTF.

This chain joins TRBV7-9 and TRBJ1-6; D gene uncertain. The CDR3 extends over 14 amino acids. The germline CDR1 and CDR2 sequences are SEHNR and FQNEAQ (reference sequence). The V and J ends lost 3 bases and 5 bases respectively, with 8 bases between them. DNA for the CDR3: TGTGCCAGCAGCTTTACAGCGGATAATTCACCCCTCCACTTT. Encoded protein: CASSFTADNSPLHF.